This TCR beta chain was recovered during a study of blood T cells in healthy people across ages. The overall study: About one barcoded beta molecule per two T cells was captured by template switching.

Study-level findings and limits: Researchers report that TCR beta diversity correlated strongly with naive T cell percentage.

V was pared by 7 bases and J by 3 bases, with 15 bases of the junction left unmatched. The germline gives CDR1 SGHTA, CDR2 FQGNSA. The CDR3 is 17 amino acids. Per-sample yields of isolated PBMCs were at least 6 million. Then a second PCR, running about 6 to 12 cycles, was carried out with a sample-barcoded 5' primer and a J-beta primer mix. A 12-random-nucleotide template-switch adaptor tagged each cDNA molecule. TCRdb fed the 5' RACE reads into MiXCR, producing one record per CDR3 protein. The sample has roughly 1,300,000 distinct CDR3 sequences, around 59% seen once. In regard to this clonotype: Its antigen is not identified.

The clonotype originates from a man younger than 30 in good health. The sequenced sample was blood. V gene TRBV7-2 combines with J gene TRBJ2-7; 10 bases fit TRBD1. CDR3 sequence: CASTIRDPRDRGYEQYF. In DNA, the CDR3 is TGTGCCAGCACCATTAGGGACCCCCGGGACAGGGGCTACGAGCAGTACTTC.